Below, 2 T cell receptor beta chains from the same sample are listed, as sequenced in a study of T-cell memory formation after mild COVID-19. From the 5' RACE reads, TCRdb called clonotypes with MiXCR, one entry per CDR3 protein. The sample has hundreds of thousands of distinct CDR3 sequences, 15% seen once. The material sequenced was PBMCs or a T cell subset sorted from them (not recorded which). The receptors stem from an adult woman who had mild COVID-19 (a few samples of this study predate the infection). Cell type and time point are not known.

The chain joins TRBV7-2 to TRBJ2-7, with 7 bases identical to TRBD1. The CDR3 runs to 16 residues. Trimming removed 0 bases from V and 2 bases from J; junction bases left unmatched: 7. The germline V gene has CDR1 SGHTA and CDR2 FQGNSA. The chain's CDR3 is CASSLAPTGSPYEQYF. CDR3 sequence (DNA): TGTGCCAGCAGCTTAGCCCCGACAGGGTCCCCCTACGAGCAGTACTTC. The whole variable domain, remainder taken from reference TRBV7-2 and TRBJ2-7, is GAGVSQSPSNKVTEKGKDVELRCDPISGHTALYWYRQSLGQGLEFLIYFQGNSAPDKSGLPSDRFSAERTGGSVSTLTIQRTQQEDSAVYLCASSLAPTGSPYEQYFGPGTRLTVT.

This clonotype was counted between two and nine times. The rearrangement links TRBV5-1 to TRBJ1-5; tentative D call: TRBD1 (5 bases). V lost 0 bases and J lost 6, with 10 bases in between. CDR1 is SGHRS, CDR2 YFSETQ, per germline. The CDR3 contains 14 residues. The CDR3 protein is CASSLGGAGQPQHF. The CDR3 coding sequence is TGCGCCAGCAGCTTGGGGGGCGCGGGTCAGCCCCAGCATTTT.